This TCR beta chain was retrieved from a study of human T cells and chemical hapten exposure (dated by TCRdb to the early 2020s). Concerning the study at large: For sensitization, 2% DPC in acetone was applied to an approximately 2 cm by approximately 2 cm area of upper inner arm skin. Libraries were pooled for sequencing, and per-sample TCR yields varied mainly because of small differences in library volumes within the pool. In alopecia patients, the study followed how the peripheral blood TCR repertoire changed in vivo over primary and secondary sensitization to diphenylcyclopropenone (DPC), a hapten. Patients additionally received weekly therapeutic DPC doses to the scalp throughout the approximately 25-week study period. Blood for TCR sequencing was provided by twenty-nine alopecia patients at one to four time points (pre-sensitization, 2, 6 and 24 weeks). Patch testing was done on the upper back using Finn chambers containing 0.01% DPC, and results were scored after 6 days according to International Contact Dermatitis Research Group standards. The patient cohort, mostly female, included alopecia areata with under or over 50% scalp involvement, alopecia totalis and alopecia universalis. Blood was sampled from patients pre-sensitization (week 0) and at 2, 6 and about 24 weeks after DPC sensitization.

In the paper's terms, the time point label means: patch test 3, about 24 weeks after DPC sensitization. Read against the paper, the sample's treatment or condition label means: therapeutic diphenylcyclopropenone sensitization with weekly scalp DPC. At each patch-test visit, blood was drawn before the patch test was applied. Patients were considered eligible if aged 18 to 70, diagnosed with alopecia and deemed suitable for DPC therapy, and patients were excluded if pregnant. Total RNA was isolated from unfractionated whole blood collected in Tempus Blood RNA tubes. Study-wide findings and limitations: All patients had alopecia, a presumed autoimmune disease, so their immune response might differ from that of healthy individuals. Expanded TCRs formed significantly more large CDR3 similarity clusters than pre-sensitization or healthy control sets, consistent with antigen-driven responses. DPC sensitization did not change the number of TCRs with a frequency above 1 in 1000, and there was no evidence of changes in global repertoire structure. Repeated subsampling changed both the strength of the expansion versus patch-test correlation and the threshold at which the correlation became significant. Patch test score correlated positively with the number of PT1 expanded TCRs, reaching significance at thresholds 8, 16 and 32 but not at 4.

Only a few counts were recorded for this clonotype. The antigen this receptor binds is unknown. No base quality values were provided; no much bigger clone lies one nucleotide off. The library was obtained by RACE. The instrument given in TCRdb is NextSeq 500. During library preparation, unique molecular identifiers were attached to individual cDNA molecules so that TCRs could be counted in a quantitative, reproducible way. Both TCR alpha and TCR beta chains were sequenced from each blood RNA sample. As for the original processing: The median number of TCRs per sample was some 100,000, ranging from about 20,000 to 750,000. V, J and CDR3 annotation of the TCR reads was carried out using the Decombinator software suite. To make PS versus PT1 abundance plots, every sample was subsampled to the same number of TCRs (28,000). TCRs were defined as expanded if absent before sensitization and observed at least eight times at the 2-week time point. The public reads were reprocessed in TCRdb via fastp at Q25 and MiXCR, keeping in-frame beta chains. Every entry covers one CDR3 protein and lists the most common genes and DNA from its rows. TCRdb's processing, not the authors' own work, is the source of the V and J calls. For this sample there are about 76,000 distinct CDR3 sequences; approximately 12% appear just once. The ten largest clones represent around 5.8% of the sample.

For CDR1 and CDR2, the germline V gene lists SGHRS and YFSETQ. The CDR3 holds 15 amino acids from the cysteine to the phenylalanine. Only CDR3 DNA remains: 45 bases, in frame from the first base. V and J are trimmed by 4 bases and 7 bases, and the gene matches miss 9 bases of the junction. The sample consisted of whole blood, taken in connection with sensitization to the hapten diphenylcyclopropenone (DPC). The chain was built from TRBV5-1 and TRBJ2-1, with 9 bases matching TRBD1. The receptor's source is a woman aged 50 to 60 with alopecia areata. Some clones in this sample may be carry-over from other donors' samples. At the DNA level, the sequence is TGCGCCAGCAGCCAACCGGGACAGGGCCCTAATGAGCAGTTCTTC. Translated, it gives CASSQPGQGPNEQFF. The variable domain in full, with residues beyond the CDR3 obtained from the reference TRBV5-1 and TRBJ2-1 genes, is KAGVTQTPRYLIKTRGQQVTLSCSPISGHRSVSWYQQTPGQGLQFLFEYFSETQRNKGNFPGRFSGRQFSNSRSEMNVSTLELGDSALYLCASSQPGQGPNEQFFGPGTRLTVL.